This T cell receptor (beta chain) originates from a study of shared clonotypes between healthy human individuals. The CDR3 has 11 residues. CDR1 and CDR2 from the germline V gene are SGHRS and YFSETQ. V was clipped by 4 bases and J by 3 bases, with 5 bases between them. The sample holds one count of this clone. Generated by immunoSEQ multiplex PCR, the TCRdb table keeps only in-frame clones and is missing some. The sample shows over 750,000 clones, roughly 96% of them seen only once. Naivety among CD8 cells was defined by CD45RO negativity and positive CCR7 selection, thereby excluding terminally differentiated effector memory CD45RA+ cells.

The receptor was isolated from a man aged 25 to 40 in good health. This chain uses TRBV5-1 with TRBJ2-7; D is unclear. The sequenced sample consisted of naive CD8+ T cells sorted from blood. CDR3 region: CASSPDYEQYF. The CDR3 nucleotides read TGCGCCAGCAGCCCTGACTACGAGCAGTACTTC.